This TCR beta chain derives from a study of blood T cell repertoires in COVID-19. CDR1 is SGHTA and CDR2 is FQGNSA in the germline V gene. The length of the CDR3 is 14 residues. V lost 6 bases to trimming and J lost 0 bases, with 9 bases between them. The table came from immunoSEQ multiplex PCR; TCRdb's copy has only in-frame clones and leaves some out. The table shows about 82,000 clones, with around 88% occurring only once. This clonotype was obtained from a woman between 45 and 60 years old with acute COVID-19. Sequencing was done on a sample of PBMCs or T cells enriched from blood (not recorded which). The V call is TRBV7-2, the J call TRBJ1-3; D is undetermined. The CDR3: CASSLTSSGNTIYF. Here the CDR3 DNA reads TGTGCCAGCAGTTTGACAAGCTCTGGAAACACCATATATTTT.